These T cell receptor beta chains were read from a single sample in a study of CD8+CD57+ T cells in acquired aplastic anemia. TCRdb reanalysed the reads using MiXCR and keeps one entry per CDR3 protein. This sample carries a few hundred thousand distinct CDR3 sequences, 65% to 80% of them seen once, and the ten largest clones take 3% to 5%. Material: sorted CD4+, CD8+, or CD8+CD57+ T cells (not recorded which) from PBMCs. The receptor set was obtained from a human donor in good health, serving as a control. The CDR3 runs from the conserved cysteine through the conserved F or W. A D gene is named only where the DNA matches it firmly. Some rows mark clone size as missing; the rest say once, few, many or name a class of expanded clone.

TRBJ1-1	TRBV7-9	-	-	TGTGCCAGCAGCTTCTTAGCGGGGGGCCTATCTGCTTTATTT	CASSFLAGGLSALF
TRBJ2-5	TRBV7-2	-	many	TGTGCCAGCAGCCTAACTAGAACGTCAGAGACCCAGTACTTC	CASSLTRTSETQYF
TRBJ2-3	TRBV7-9	-	-	TGTGCCAGCAGCGCCGGCGTCCCAGGTTCGGCGGATTCTCAGTATTTT	CASSAGVPGSADSQYF
TRBJ1-1	TRBV10-2	-	once	TGCGCCAGCATTGTCGGGGTTGGGCACACTGAAGCTTTCTTT	CASIVGVGHTEAFF
TRBJ1-6	TRBV7-3	-	-	TGTGCCAGCAGCTTAGGTAGGTTGCACACACCAGTCCACTTT	CASSLGRLHTPVHF
TRBJ2-2	TRBV9	-	-	TGTGCCAGCAGCGTAGCTACGTGGCCCACCGGGGAGCTGTTTTTT	CASSVATWPTGELFF
TRBJ2-1	TRBV20-1	TRBD2	many	TGCAGTGCTAGCAAGTTAGGAGCGGGGGGTTACAATGAGCAGTTCTTC	CSASKLGAGGYNEQFF
TRBJ1-1	TRBV4-1	-	many	TGCGCCAGCAGCCAAGACAGGGAGAACACTGAAGCTTTCTTT	CASSQDRENTEAFF
TRBJ2-7	TRBV6-4	-	-	TGTGCCAGCAGTACGGTGGGCGATGGGCAGTACTTC	CASSTVGDGQYF
TRBJ2-7	TRBV25-1	TRBD1	-	TGTGCCAGCAGTCGACCGGACAGGGGGGATAACGAGCAGTACTTC	CASSRPDRGDNEQYF
TRBJ1-1	TRBV5-1	-	-	TGCGCCAGCAGCTTGGCCGGGGCGTACACTGAAGCTTTCTTT	CASSLAGAYTEAFF
TRBJ2-3	TRBV7-2	-	-	TGTGCCAGCAGCCCAACCACGGGCGACAGACCGTATGGCTATTTT	CASSPTTGDRPYGYF
TRBJ1-3	TRBV10-2	-	many	TGCGCCAGCGCCCTCCAACCGAGGGTCGGAAACACCATATATTTT	CASALQPRVGNTIYF
TRBJ2-3	TRBV7-3	-	-	TGTGCCAGTAGTATAGACGGACGGGGAGAGACCCAGTACCAGTATTTT	CASSIDGRGETQYQYF
TRBJ2-7	TRBV7-8	-	-	TGTGCTAGCAGCCTGCCCATGAGGTCGTACGAAGATTACTTC	CASSLPMRSYEDYF
TRBJ1-4	TRBV6-1	TRBD1	many	TGTGCCAGCAGTGATCAGGGACAGATGACTAATGAAAAACTGTTTTTT	CASSDQGQMTNEKLFF
TRBJ1-2	TRBV20-1	-	many	TGCAGTGCACACCGGGACCAGGCATCTGGCTACACCTTC	CSAHRDQASGYTF
TRBJ2-7	TRBV9	TRBD2	-	TGTGCCAGCAGCCCGCAGGGACTAGCGTCCTCGCAGTACTTC	CASSPQGLASSQYF
TRBJ1-6	TRBV6-5	-	-	TGTGCCAGATGTCGGGGGTTGAATTCACCCCTCCACTTT	CARCRGLNSPLHF
TRBJ2-1	TRBV7-9	TRBD2	-	TGTGCCAGCAGCTCGACATCCCGTCTAGCGGGTTTGAATGAGCAGTTCTTC	CASSSTSRLAGLNEQFF
TRBJ2-1	TRBV29-1	TRBD2	once	TGCAGCGTTGGGGAGTTAGCGGGGGGTCCCCCGGTCTTC	CSVGELAGGPPVF
TRBJ1-6	TRBV7-2	-	-	TGTGCCAGTGGGCAGGGCCATAATTCACCCCTCCACTTT	CASGQGHNSPLHF
TRBJ1-5	TRBV5-6	-	many	TGTGCCAGCAGCGGGCGGAGACAGGTTCAACAGCCCCAGCATTTT	CASSGRRQVQQPQHF
TRBJ2-3	TRBV6-6	TRBD1	-	TGTGCCGCCCAACAACAGGGGGCCACAACAGATACGCAGTATTTT	CAAQQQGATTDTQYF
TRBJ1-2	TRBV20-1	TRBD1	-	TGCAGTGCTAGGGCCGACAGGGAAGCTATGGATGGCTACACCTTC	CSARADREAMDGYTF
TRBJ2-3	TRBV7-2	-	once	TGTGCCAGCAGCTTCCCTACGGCCGGGAGTGCTAGGCAGTATTTT	CASSFPTAGSARQYF
TRBJ2-1	TRBV3-1	TRBD2	many	TGTGCCAGCAGCCTGCAATCTAGCGGGGCCCTCAATGAGCAGTTCTTC	CASSLQSSGALNEQFF
TRBJ1-1	TRBV24-1	-	-	TGTGCCACCAGCTCAGGGGCGGCTGAAGCTTTCTTT	CATSSGAAEAFF
TRBJ2-1	TRBV20-1	-	once	TGCAGTGCTAGAGGCGGGGGCGGTGGTGAGCAGTTCTTC	CSARGGGGGEQFF
TRBJ1-4	TRBV12-3/TRBV12-4	-	-	TGTGCCAGCAGCCCACAGACCAAAAATGAAAAACTGTTTTTT	CASSPQTKNEKLFF
TRBJ1-2	TRBV6-2/TRBV6-3	-	many	TGTGCCAGCAGTTACTCAGGAGGGAACTATGGCTACACCTTC	CASSYSGGNYGYTF
TRBJ2-7	TRBV20-1	-	-	TGCAGTGCTCTAGGACCACCCATCTACGACGAGCAGTACTTC	CSALGPPIYDEQYF
TRBJ1-4	TRBV27	TRBD1	-	TGTGCCAGCAGTGGGCCGACAGGGGCGGCTGAAAAACTGTTTTTT	CASSGPTGAAEKLFF
TRBJ2-5	TRBV7-2	-	many	TGTGCCAGCAGACTAAACTATCAAGAGACCCAGTACTTC	CASRLNYQETQYF
TRBJ2-7	TRBV29-1	TRBD1	-	TGCAGCGCTATCGCGACAGGGGGCGGGGCCTACGAGCAGTACTTC	CSAIATGGGAYEQYF
TRBJ1-2	TRBV6-1	-	-	TGTGCCAGAGATGAGTTGGGGTTATATGGCTACACCTTC	CARDELGLYGYTF